Detailed here is one T cell receptor (beta chain). As yet, its antigen is unknown. V was pared by 6 bases and J by 0 bases, with 12 bases between. The CDR3 length is 16 residues. The germline CDR1 and CDR2 sequences are MNHEY and SMNVEV (reference sequence). The data derive from a study of shared clonotypes between healthy human individuals. CD45RO-negative CD8 cells positively selected for CCR7 made up the naive population, which excluded terminally differentiated effector memory CD45RA+ cells. Findings and limits, study-wide: Sequencing of the sorted subsets was shown by rarefaction to be incomplete despite large depth.

Some clones are missing from TCRdb's copy, which holds only in-frame ones; the method was immunoSEQ multiplex PCR. The data show about 2,100,000 clones, with more than 85% seen just once and more than 1.5% held by the top ten. The chain carries TRBV27 and TRBJ2-6; D possibly corresponds to TRBD2 (6 bases). The source of this sequence is a young man in good health. Some clones in this sample may be carry-over from other donors' samples. Material for sequencing was naive CD8+ T cells from PBMCs. The CDR3 region is CASSLAPGSGANVLTF. CDR3 nucleotides: TGTGCCAGCAGCCTAGCGCCAGGCTCTGGGGCCAACGTCCTGACTTTC.